This TCR beta chain was captured in a study of blood T cell repertoires in COVID-19. Study-level information: The United States, Italy and Spain provided the acute and convalescent COVID-19 samples. PBMCs, B-cell-depleted T cells, or T cells were the source of the cDNA or gDNA that made up the material.

V dropped 5 bases and J dropped 6 bases, with 10 bases sitting between them. CDR3 length: 12 amino acids. Germline CDR1 reads MNHEY; CDR2 reads SVGEGT. This table comes from immunoSEQ multiplex PCR, and its TCRdb copy is limited to in-frame clones, with some not included. Here the sample spans under 150,000 clones, around four fifths being singletons. The source of this sequence is an elderly man with active or convalescent COVID-19. Material: peripheral blood. The chain joins TRBV6-2 or TRBV6-3 to TRBJ1-2; weak D call: TRBD1 (5 bases). The CDR3, as DNA: TGTGCCAGCAGTCAGACAGCCGATGGCTACACCTTC. This encodes CASSQTADGYTF.